Below are 29 T cell receptor beta chains sequenced from a single sample in a study of cytomegalovirus exposure and HLA in healthy donors. Primers: 60 Vbeta forward and 13 Jbeta reverse. TCRdb keeps only in-frame clones here, not all; method: immunoSEQ multiplex PCR. Here the sample spans around 190,000 clones, roughly 85% being singletons. The sequenced sample consisted of PBMCs. The receptor source for this set is a woman aged 50 to 65 in good health and CMV-seronegative.

This chain links TRBV2 with TRBJ2-7, with 8 bases that match TRBD2. The J segment lost 0 bases and the V segment lost 8 bases, leaving 12 bases of the junction unmatched. The CDR3 extends over 16 amino acids. CDR1 and CDR2 from the germline V gene are SNHLY and FYNNEI. CDR3 protein: CASRPKLAGRSYEQYF. CDR3 DNA: TGTGCCAGCCGACCGAAATTAGCGGGGCGCTCCTACGAGCAGTACTTC.

The chain carries TRBV27 and TRBJ2-1, with no clear D. This CDR3 is built from 15 residues. Germline loops: CDR1 MNHEY, CDR2 SMNVEV (reference sequence). V lost 5 bases and J lost 3, with 14 bases in between. This CDR3 is CASSPTALSYNEQFF. Written as DNA, the CDR3 is TGTGCCAGCAGTCCCACTGCCTTAAGCTACAATGAGCAGTTCTTC.

The CDR3: CASSTQGSNQPQHF. The CDR3 coding sequence is TGTGCCAGCAGCACACAGGGGAGCAATCAGCCCCAGCATTTT. V and J are TRBV7-9 and TRBJ1-5; TRBD1 matches at 7 bases. V shed 5 bases and J 1 base; nucleotides not matched to a gene: 2. CDR1 is SEHNR, CDR2 FQNEAQ, per germline (reference sequence). The CDR3 spans 14 residues.

The chain links TRBV29-1 to TRBJ2-7; 7 nucleotides align to TRBD2. Trimming cost V 7 bases and J 2 bases; bases outside gene matches: 5. This CDR3 is 12 amino acids long. The germline CDR1 and CDR2 sequences are SQVTM and ANQGSEA. The CDR3 loop reads CSAGEGTYEQYF. The DNA of the CDR3 is TGCAGCGCGGGGGAGGGGACCTACGAGCAGTACTTC.

The chain combines TRBV4-1 with TRBJ2-1; maybe TRBD2 (5 bases). From germline, CDR1 is MGHRA and CDR2 YSYEKL. V shed 0 bases and J shed 6 bases, with 9 bases lying between them. The CDR3 runs 14 residues. CDR3 residues: CASSQEGVPNEQFF. DNA of the CDR3: TGCGCCAGCAGCCAAGAGGGAGTCCCCAATGAGCAGTTCTTC.

V usage is TRBV4-2 and J usage is TRBJ2-3, with 7 bases lining up with TRBD1. From germline, CDR1 is LGHNA and CDR2 YNFKEQ. V lost 5 bases and J lost 1; bases outside the gene matches: 6. The CDR3 spans 15 residues. The CDR3, as DNA: TGTGCCAGCAGCGGCAAGGGGGCGCGCACAGATACGCAGTATTTT. Protein sequence: CASSGKGARTDTQYF.

J is TRBJ2-5 and V is TRBV18, with 8 positions matching TRBD1. The CDR3 contains 14 residues. The ends lost 6 bases at V and 4 bases at J; junction bases unmatched: 7. Germline V gene data show CDR1 as KGHSH and CDR2 as LQKENI. In DNA form, the CDR3 reads TGTGCCAGCTCGGGGGGACAGGTTGGAGAGACCCAGTACTTC. Translation gives CASSGGQVGETQYF.

This chain joins TRBV5-1 and TRBJ2-7; tentatively, D is TRBD1 (6 bases). CDR1 SGHRS and CDR2 YFSETQ come from the germline V gene. With 4 bases removed from V and 3 bases from J, the gap between germline ends came to 11 bases. CDR3 length equals 13 residues. The CDR3 DNA is TGCGCCAGCAGCGCGGACAGTTACTACGAGCAGTACTTC. Translation: CASSADSYYEQYF.

This clone was detected a few times. The chain has TRBV5-6 and TRBJ2-3; 9 nucleotides line up with TRBD2. The CDR3 runs 16 residues. From germline, CDR1 is SGHDT and CDR2 YYEEEE. The trim removed 4 bases at V and 7 bases at J, leaving 13 bases unmatched. In nucleotides, the CDR3 is TGTGCCAGCAGCCTCAGGACCGGGACTAGCTTATATACGCAGTATTTT. It codes for CASSLRTGTSLYTQYF.

This rearrangement joins TRBV27 to TRBJ1-5; 8 bases align to TRBD1. Germline assignment: CDR1 MNHEY and CDR2 SMNVEV (reference sequence). This CDR3 has 14 amino acids. J was trimmed by 7 bases and V by 5 bases; bases with no gene match: 7. The CDR3 DNA sequence: TGTGCCAGCAGTCCACAGGGGGGTGGACAGCCCCAGCATTTT. Encoded protein: CASSPQGGGQPQHF.

This clone has only a few counts. This sequence joins TRBV18 and TRBJ2-1, with 9 bases lining up with TRBD2. The V gene end was trimmed by 0 bases and the J gene end by 4 bases; junction bases not matched to a gene: 13. The CDR3 is 19 residues long. Germline-derived CDR1 and CDR2 are KGHSH and LQKENI. CDR3 sequence reads: CASSPPQRSSGRWYNEQFF. DNA of the CDR3: TGTGCCAGCTCACCACCCCAGAGGAGTAGCGGGAGATGGTACAATGAGCAGTTCTTC.

This chain uses TRBV6-6 with TRBJ2-7, with D perhaps TRBD1 (5 bases). The CDR3 is made up of 14 amino acids. Trimming shortened V by 0 bases and J by 7 bases, and 13 bases separated the two germline ends. CDR1 and CDR2 (germline): MNHNY, SVGAGI (reference sequence). The CDR3 coding sequence is TGTGCCAGCAGTTACTCTTCCAGGGAAGGGGAGCAGTACTTC. Translating it yields CASSYSSREGEQYF.

CDR3 DNA: TGTGCCAGCAGCCTTCAAGGGACAGGGGGTAGCAATGAGCAGTTCTTC. Amino acid sequence: CASSLQGTGGSNEQFF. This chain joins TRBV7-9 and TRBJ2-1, with TRBD1 matching over 11 bases. Trimming at V came to 5 bases and at J to 6 bases, leaving 9 bases not matched to a gene. Germline V gene data show CDR1 as SEHNR and CDR2 as FQNEAQ (reference sequence). The CDR3 spans 16 residues.

The chain carries TRBV27 and TRBJ2-1, with 10 bases identical to TRBD2. CDR1 is MNHEY and CDR2 is SMNVEV in the germline V gene (reference sequence). The V gene end was trimmed by 6 bases and the J gene end by 4 bases; junction bases not matched to a gene: 6. The CDR3 extends over 15 amino acids. This CDR3 is CASRRTSGNYNEQFF. CDR3 nucleotides: TGTGCCAGCAGAAGGACTAGCGGAAATTACAATGAGCAGTTCTTC.

The chain links TRBV28 to TRBJ1-5, with a weak D call TRBD1 (6 bases). The germline V gene encodes CDR1 MDHEN and CDR2 SYDVKM. The CDR3 runs to 16 residues. Trimming took off 7 bases at V and 3 bases at J, with 19 bases between the two ends. This CDR3 is CASTIGGALVNQPQHF. CDR3 sequence (DNA): TGTGCCAGCACCATAGGGGGAGCGTTGGTCAATCAGCCCCAGCATTTT.

The V gene is TRBV11-2, the J gene TRBJ1-4, with 10 bases lining up with TRBD1. Trimming cost V 5 bases and J 6 bases; bases outside gene matches: 6. From germline, CDR1 is SGHAT and CDR2 FQNNGV. The CDR3 spans 15 residues. The CDR3 region is CASSARTGGHEKLFF. In DNA form, the CDR3 reads TGTGCCAGCAGCGCCCGGACAGGGGGACATGAAAAACTGTTTTTT.

The CDR3 spells CSVVASFSYNEQFF. CDR3 DNA sequence: TGCAGCGTTGTGGCCTCTTTTTCCTACAATGAGCAGTTCTTC. The chain joins TRBV29-1 to TRBJ2-1; D call uncertain. Per germline, CDR1 SQVTM and CDR2 ANQGSEA. This CDR3 has 14 amino acids. Between the trimmed V and J ends, which lost 4 bases and 1 base, there was a span of 11 bases.

This chain joins TRBV7-9 and TRBJ2-7; D is uncertain. The CDR3 runs 14 residues. Trimming left V 1 base short and J 0 bases short, with 7 bases between. The germline V gene has CDR1 SEHNR and CDR2 FQNEAQ (reference sequence). CDR3 protein: CASSLDLSSYEQYF. For the CDR3, the DNA is TGTGCCAGCAGCTTAGACCTCAGCTCCTACGAGCAGTACTTC.

The V call is TRBV7-8, the J call TRBJ2-7; possibly TRBD2 for D (6 bases). CDR3 length: 13 residues. The V gene's germline CDR1 is SGHVS and CDR2 FQNEAQ. V was trimmed by 8 bases and J by 7 bases, leaving 18 bases between them. DNA of the CDR3: TGTGCCAGCGGATTTGGGGACTTAGGGGAGCAGTACTTC. It yields the protein CASGFGDLGEQYF.

The rearrangement links TRBV6-1 to TRBJ2-3, with 8 bases aligning to TRBD1. The V and J ends lost 6 bases and 2 bases, in that order; junction bases with no gene match: 7. This CDR3 is 15 amino acids long. Germline CDR1 is MNHNS and CDR2 is SASEGT. This CDR3 is CASRDGTGLTDTQYF. The CDR3 DNA reads TGTGCCAGCAGGGACGGGACAGGCCTCACAGATACGCAGTATTTT.

The rearrangement uses TRBV9 and TRBJ2-1, with 14 bases identical to TRBD2. This CDR3 contains 16 residues. J gave up 8 bases and V 3 bases, and 7 bases lay outside the gene matches. Germline values: CDR1 SGDLS, CDR2 YYNGEE. The CDR3, as DNA: TGTGCCAGCAGCGGAAAGGGGACTAGCGGGAGACATGAGCAGTTCTTC. Its translation: CASSGKGTSGRHEQFF.

The rearrangement joins TRBV4-1 to TRBJ1-5; D unclear. The V gene lost 2 bases and the J gene lost 0 bases, with 14 bases spanning the gap. Looked up from germline, CDR1 is MGHRA and CDR2 is YSYEKL. The CDR3 spans 17 residues. The DNA for the CDR3 is TGCGCCAGCAGCCAACCTACAATGGGCCTTAGCAATCAGCCCCAGCATTTT. As protein: CASSQPTMGLSNQPQHF.

The V and J genes are TRBV30 and TRBJ2-1, with a tentative D call TRBD2 (6 bases). The CDR3 is 10 amino acids. Germline CDR1 GTSNPN, CDR2 SVGIG (reference sequence). Trimming took 7 bases from V and 7 from J, leaving 8 bases between them. The CDR3 region has the DNA TGTGCCTTGAGCGGGAATGAGCAGTTCTTC. It translates to CALSGNEQFF.

This chain uses TRBV5-1 with TRBJ2-7; TRBD2 matches 8 bases. V gave up 3 bases and J gave up 3 bases; unmatched junction bases: 11. The CDR3 runs 16 residues. Germline-derived CDR1 and CDR2 are SGHRS and YFSETQ. CDR3 nucleotide sequence: TGCGCCAGCAGCTCGTTCATAGCGGGACCCTACTACGAGCAGTACTTC. Residues: CASSSFIAGPYYEQYF.

The chain combines TRBV18 with TRBJ2-1, with D tentatively TRBD1 (7 bases). V dropped 6 bases and J dropped 3 bases, with 15 bases sitting between them. This CDR3 is 15 amino acids long. Per germline, CDR1 KGHSH and CDR2 LQKENI. Written as DNA, the CDR3 is TGTGCCAGCTCCCCGGCGGGACAGAGCTACAATGAGCAGTTCTTC. It encodes CASSPAGQSYNEQFF.

This clone appeared a few times. The chain has TRBV7-9 and TRBJ2-6; D perhaps matches TRBD1 (6 bases). The ends were cut back, 0 bases at V and 5 bases at J, with 14 bases in the middle. The CDR3 spans 17 residues. Germline V lookup: CDR1 SEHNR, CDR2 FQNEAQ (reference sequence). CDR3 in DNA: TGTGCCAGCAGCTTAGCCAGACAGGCCGTCTGGGCCAACGTCCTGACTTTC. Translated, it gives CASSLARQAVWANVLTF. Full variable domain (missing parts from reference TRBV7-9 and TRBJ2-6): DTGVSQNPRHKITKRGQNVTFRCDPISEHNRLYWYRQTLGQGPEFLTYFQNEAQLEKSRLLSDRFSAERPKGSFSTLEIQRTEQGDSAMYLCASSLARQAVWANVLTFGAGSRLTVL.

The chain carries TRBV19 and TRBJ2-1; 12 positions agree with TRBD1. The CDR3 consists of 18 residues. Germline V gene data show CDR1 as LNHDA and CDR2 as SQIVND (reference sequence). Trimming took 7 bases from V and 2 from J; bases not matched to a gene: 12. The CDR3 bases are TGTGCCAGTAATAATGGCCTCGGGACAGGGGGCGCCTACAATGAGCAGTTCTTC. This gives the protein CASNNGLGTGGAYNEQFF.

V usage is TRBV18 and J usage is TRBJ2-5; D call uncertain. The CDR3 runs 12 residues. V lost 1 base and J lost 5, with 5 bases in between. Per the germline V gene, CDR1 is KGHSH and CDR2 is LQKENI. CDR3: CASSPQEETQYF. CDR3 nucleotide sequence: TGTGCCAGCTCACCACAGGAGGAGACCCAGTACTTC.

V usage is TRBV4-1 and J usage is TRBJ2-6; 8 bases map to TRBD1. Germline values: CDR1 MGHRA, CDR2 YSYEKL. Trimming removed 0 bases from V and 0 bases from J; junction bases left unmatched: 4. The CDR3 consists of 18 residues. Here the CDR3 reads CASSQEGQANSGANVLTF. Written as DNA, the CDR3 is TGCGCCAGCAGCCAAGAGGGACAGGCAAACTCTGGGGCCAACGTCCTGACTTTC.